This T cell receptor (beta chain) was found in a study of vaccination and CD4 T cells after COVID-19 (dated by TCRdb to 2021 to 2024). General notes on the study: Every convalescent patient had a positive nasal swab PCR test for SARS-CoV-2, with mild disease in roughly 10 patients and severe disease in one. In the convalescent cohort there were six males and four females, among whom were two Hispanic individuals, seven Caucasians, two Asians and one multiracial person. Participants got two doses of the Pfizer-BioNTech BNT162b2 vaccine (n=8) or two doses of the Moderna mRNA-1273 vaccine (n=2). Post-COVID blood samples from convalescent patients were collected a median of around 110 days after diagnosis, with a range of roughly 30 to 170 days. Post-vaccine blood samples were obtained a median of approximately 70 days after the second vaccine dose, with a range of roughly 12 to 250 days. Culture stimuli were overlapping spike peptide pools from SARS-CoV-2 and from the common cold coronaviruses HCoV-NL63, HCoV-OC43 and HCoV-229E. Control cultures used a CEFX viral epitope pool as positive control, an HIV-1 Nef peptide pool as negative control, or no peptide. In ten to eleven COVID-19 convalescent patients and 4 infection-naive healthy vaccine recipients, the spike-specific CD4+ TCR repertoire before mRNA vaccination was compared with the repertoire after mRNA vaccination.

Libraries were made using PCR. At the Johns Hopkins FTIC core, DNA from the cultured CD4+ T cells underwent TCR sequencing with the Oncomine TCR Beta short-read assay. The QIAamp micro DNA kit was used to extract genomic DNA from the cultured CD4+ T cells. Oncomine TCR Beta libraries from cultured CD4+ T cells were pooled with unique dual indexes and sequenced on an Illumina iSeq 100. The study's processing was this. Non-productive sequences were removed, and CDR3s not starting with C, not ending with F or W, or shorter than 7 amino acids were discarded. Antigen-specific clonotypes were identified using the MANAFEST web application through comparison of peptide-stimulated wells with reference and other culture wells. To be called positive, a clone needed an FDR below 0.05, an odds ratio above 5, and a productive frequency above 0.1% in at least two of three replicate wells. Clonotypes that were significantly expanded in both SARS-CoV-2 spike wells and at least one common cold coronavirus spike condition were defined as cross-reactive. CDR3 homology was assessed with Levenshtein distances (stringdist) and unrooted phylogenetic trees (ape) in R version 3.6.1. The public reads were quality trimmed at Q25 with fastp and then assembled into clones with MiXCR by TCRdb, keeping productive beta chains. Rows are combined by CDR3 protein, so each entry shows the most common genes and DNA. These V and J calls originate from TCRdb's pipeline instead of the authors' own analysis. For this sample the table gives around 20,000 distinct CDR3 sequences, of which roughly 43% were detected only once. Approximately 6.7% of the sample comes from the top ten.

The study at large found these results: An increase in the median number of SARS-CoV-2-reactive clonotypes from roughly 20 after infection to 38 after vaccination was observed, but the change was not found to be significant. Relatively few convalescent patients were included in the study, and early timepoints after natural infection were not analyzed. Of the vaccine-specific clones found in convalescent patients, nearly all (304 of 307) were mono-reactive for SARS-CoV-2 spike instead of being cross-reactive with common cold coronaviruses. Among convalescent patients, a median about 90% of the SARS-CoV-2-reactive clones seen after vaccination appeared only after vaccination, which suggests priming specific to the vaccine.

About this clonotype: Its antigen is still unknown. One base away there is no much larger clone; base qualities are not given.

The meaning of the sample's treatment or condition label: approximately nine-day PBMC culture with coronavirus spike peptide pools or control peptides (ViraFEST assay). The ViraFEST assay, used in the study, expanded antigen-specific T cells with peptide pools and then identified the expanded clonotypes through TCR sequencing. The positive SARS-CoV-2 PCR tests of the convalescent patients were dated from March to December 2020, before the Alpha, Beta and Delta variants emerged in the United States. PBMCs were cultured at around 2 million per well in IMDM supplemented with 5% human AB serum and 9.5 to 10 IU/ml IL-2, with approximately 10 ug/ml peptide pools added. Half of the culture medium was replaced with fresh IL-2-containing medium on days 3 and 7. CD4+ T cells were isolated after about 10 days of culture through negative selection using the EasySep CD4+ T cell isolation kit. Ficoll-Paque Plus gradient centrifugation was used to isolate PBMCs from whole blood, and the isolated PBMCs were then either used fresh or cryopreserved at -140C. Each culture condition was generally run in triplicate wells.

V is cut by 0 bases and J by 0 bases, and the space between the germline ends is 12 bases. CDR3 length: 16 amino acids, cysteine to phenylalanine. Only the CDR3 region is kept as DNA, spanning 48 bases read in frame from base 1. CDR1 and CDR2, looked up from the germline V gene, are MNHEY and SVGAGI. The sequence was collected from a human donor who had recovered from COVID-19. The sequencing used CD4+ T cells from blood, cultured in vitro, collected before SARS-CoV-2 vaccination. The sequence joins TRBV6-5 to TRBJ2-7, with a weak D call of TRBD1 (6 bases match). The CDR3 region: CASSYSYGQSSYEQYF. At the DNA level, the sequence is TGTGCCAGCAGTTACTCGTACGGACAGAGCTCCTACGAGCAGTACTTC.